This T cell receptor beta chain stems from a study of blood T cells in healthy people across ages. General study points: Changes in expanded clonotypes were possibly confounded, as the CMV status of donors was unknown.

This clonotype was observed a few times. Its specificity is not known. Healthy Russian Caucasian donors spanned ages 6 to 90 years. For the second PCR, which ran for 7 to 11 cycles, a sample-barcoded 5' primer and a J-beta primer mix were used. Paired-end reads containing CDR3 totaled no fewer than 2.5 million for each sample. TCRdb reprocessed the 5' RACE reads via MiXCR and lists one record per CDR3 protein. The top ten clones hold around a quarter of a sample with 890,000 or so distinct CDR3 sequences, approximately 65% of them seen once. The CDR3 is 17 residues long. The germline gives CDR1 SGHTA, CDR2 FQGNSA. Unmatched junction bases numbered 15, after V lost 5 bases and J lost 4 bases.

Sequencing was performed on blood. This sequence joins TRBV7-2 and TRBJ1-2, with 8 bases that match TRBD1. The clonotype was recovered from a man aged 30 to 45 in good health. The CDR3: CASSPDRGLRKSYGYTF. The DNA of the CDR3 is TGTGCCAGCAGCCCCGACAGGGGATTGCGGAAGAGCTATGGCTACACCTTC.